Each of the 25 T cell receptor beta chains below was sequenced from the same sample in a study of blood T cell repertoires in COVID-19. Data came from immunoSEQ multiplex PCR; TCRdb stores just in-frame clones and leaves some out. The sample yields under 250,000 clones, roughly 85% seen once. The sequenced sample consisted of PBMCs or T cells enriched from blood (not recorded which). All receptors derive from a woman between 50 and 59 years old with acute COVID-19.

This clone appeared a few times. The genes are TRBV2 and TRBJ2-1; D may be TRBD2 (7 bases). The V end was cut by 6 bases, the J end by 0 bases, with 12 bases between. The CDR3 is made up of 15 amino acids. CDR1 is SNHLY, CDR2 FYNNEI, per germline. DNA of the CDR3: TGTGCCAGCAGGAGGGGGGGCGGCTCCTACAATGAGCAGTTCTTC. Its protein is CASRRGGGSYNEQFF.

V gene TRBV6-2 or TRBV6-3 combines with J gene TRBJ1-1, with a possible D match to TRBD1 (6 bases). This CDR3 comprises 15 residues. V lost 4 bases, J lost 0 bases, and 12 bases lay in between. The V gene's germline CDR1 is MNHEY and CDR2 SVGEGT. CDR3 sequence reads: CASSWGRGVNTEAFF. The CDR3 region has the DNA TGTGCCAGCAGTTGGGGCAGGGGAGTGAACACTGAAGCTTTCTTT.

The genes are TRBV6-5 and TRBJ1-1; TRBD1 is a possible D gene (6 bases). The CDR3 sequence is 12 residues long. The germline V gene encodes CDR1 MNHEY and CDR2 SVGAGI. The V end lost 6 bases, the J end lost 3 bases, and 8 bases lay between the germline ends. CDR3 protein: CASRDRYTEAFF. CDR3 DNA: TGTGCCAGCAGAGACAGGTACACTGAAGCTTTCTTT.

This chain joins TRBV25-1 and TRBJ1-1, with a possible D match to TRBD1 (5 bases). CDR1 is MGHDK, CDR2 SYGVNS, per germline. This CDR3 has 14 amino acids. V lost 3 bases and J lost 0, with 8 bases in between. The CDR3 DNA is TGTGCCAGCAGTGAGAGACAGCTGAACACTGAAGCTTTCTTT. Translation: CASSERQLNTEAFF.

This chain links TRBV10-1 with TRBJ2-1; D is unresolved. Germline CDR1 is WNHNN and CDR2 is SYGVQD (reference sequence). V lost 2 bases, J lost 3 bases, and 5 bases lay in between. This CDR3 has 13 amino acids. Here the CDR3 reads CASSEGNYNEQFF. Written as DNA, the CDR3 is TGCGCCAGCAGTGAGGGCAACTACAATGAGCAGTTCTTC.

The chain uses TRBV18 and TRBJ1-6; D perhaps matches TRBD1 (6 bases). CDR3 size: 15 residues. V lost 6 bases to trimming and J lost 7 bases, with 16 bases between them. CDR1 is KGHSH, CDR2 LQKENI, per germline. CDR3 nucleotide sequence: TGTGCCAGCTCGCCCACAGGGTCGGAAAATTCACCCCTCCACTTT. Amino acid sequence: CASSPTGSENSPLHF.

CDR3 coding DNA: TGTGCCAGCCAGGGACTCTACGAGCAGTACTTC. It yields the protein CASQGLYEQYF. The rearrangement joins TRBV2 to TRBJ2-7; TRBD2 is a possible D gene (6 bases). CDR1 SNHLY and CDR2 FYNNEI come from the germline V gene. Trimming shortened V by 8 bases and J by 3 bases, and 8 bases separated the two germline ends. This CDR3 has 11 residues.

This clone was found a few times. This CDR3 is CASSEWPNTEAFF. CDR3 sequence (DNA): TGCGCCAGCAGTGAGTGGCCGAACACTGAAGCTTTCTTT. This chain joins TRBV10-1 and TRBJ1-1, with D unclear. V was cut by 1 base and J by 1 base, with 4 bases left in between. CDR1 is WNHNN, CDR2 SYGVQD, per germline (reference sequence). The CDR3 consists of 13 residues.

This chain joins TRBV4-3 and TRBJ1-4; 11 nucleotides line up with TRBD1. The CDR3 is 15 residues long. With V trimmed by 3 bases and J by 7 bases, 4 bases remained unmatched. The germline CDR1 and CDR2 sequences are LGHNA and YSLEER. CDR3 nucleotides: TGCGCCAGCAGCCAGGGGGACAGGGGGGGTGAAAAACTGTTTTTT. Translation gives CASSQGDRGGEKLFF.

V usage is TRBV5-1 and J usage is TRBJ2-3; perhaps TRBD1 as D (6 bases). Looked up from germline, CDR1 is SGHRS and CDR2 is YFSETQ. Trimming removed 4 bases from V and 2 bases from J, with 14 bases in between. This CDR3 contains 15 residues. CDR3 sequence: CASSPRTANTDTQYF. The CDR3 nucleotides are TGCGCCAGCAGCCCCCGGACAGCTAACACAGATACGCAGTATTTT.

The CDR3 DNA reads as TGTGCCAGCTCCCAAGGACAGGGGGGAGAGACCCAGTACTTC. Its protein product is CASSQGQGGETQYF. The J gene is TRBJ2-5, the V gene TRBV18, with 10 bases matching TRBD1. V dropped 6 bases and J dropped 4; count of bases not matched to a gene: 5. This CDR3 spans 14 amino acids. The germline V gene has CDR1 KGHSH and CDR2 LQKENI.

The genes are TRBV4-3 and TRBJ1-6; 8 nucleotides line up with TRBD1. The CDR3 has 15 amino acids. V trimming: 1 base; J trimming: 10 bases; junction bases outside the gene matches: 6. Germline CDR1 reads LGHNA; CDR2 reads YSLEER. The CDR3, as DNA: TGCGCCAGCAGCCAAGGGGCGCCAGGGGGCTCACCCCTCCACTTT. Translation: CASSQGAPGGSPLHF.

This CDR3 is CASSPGQRLPYGYTF. The CDR3 nucleotides are TGTGCCAGCAGCCCGGGACAACGACTCCCCTATGGCTACACCTTC. The genes are TRBV3-1 (or the pseudogene TRBV3-2) and TRBJ1-2; possible D gene TRBD1, 6 bases. The CDR3 is 15 amino acids. Trimming shortened V by 4 bases and J by 4 bases, and 16 bases separated the two germline ends. Germline values: CDR1 LGHDT, CDR2 YNNKEL (reference sequence).

This chain connects TRBV5-6 to TRBJ1-5, with D perhaps matching TRBD1 (5 bases). The V gene lost 2 bases and the J gene lost 3 bases, with 15 bases spanning the gap. Germline CDR1 reads SGHDT; CDR2 reads YYEEEE. The CDR3 consists of 16 residues. CDR3 protein: CASSFYPGRDNQPQHF. In DNA form, the CDR3 reads TGTGCCAGCAGCTTCTATCCGGGCAGGGACAATCAGCCCCAGCATTTT.

With respect to this clone: Other nucleotide sequences in the sample specify the same CDR3. The chain links TRBV27 to TRBJ1-2, with 8 bases matching TRBD1. This CDR3 is 14 amino acids long. The junction had 3 bases not matched to a gene; V was cut back by 0 bases and J by 6 bases. Germline CDR1 MNHEY, CDR2 SMNVEV (reference sequence). The CDR3 DNA follows: TGTGCCAGCAGTTTATCCGGACAGGGTAATGGCTACACCTTC. As protein: CASSLSGQGNGYTF.

The V and J genes are TRBV4-1 and TRBJ1-1; D remains unclear. V gave up 1 base and J gave up 6 bases, with 12 bases separating them. Germline CDR1 and CDR2: MGHRA and YSYEKL. The CDR3 sequence is 14 residues long. The CDR3 bases are TGCGCCAGCAGCCAAGTTTCGCTGCCGGCTGAAGCTTTCTTT. Amino acids: CASSQVSLPAEAFF.

The genes are TRBV3-1 (or the pseudogene TRBV3-2) and TRBJ1-1; D is perhaps TRBD1 (5 bases). Germline values: CDR1 LGHDT, CDR2 YNNKEL (reference sequence). CDR3 length equals 14 residues. Trimming pared 0 bases from V and 6 bases from J, leaving 11 bases between. CDR3 sequence (DNA): TGTGCCAGCAGCCAAGAAGGCGGGGCTCCTGAAGCTTTCTTT. Translation gives CASSQEGGAPEAFF.

The chain employs TRBV7-2 and TRBJ2-6; 8 bases are shared with TRBD1. V shed 5 bases and J 3 bases; nucleotides not matched to a gene: 6. The CDR3 has 16 residues. Germline CDR1 is SGHTA and CDR2 is FQGNSA. The CDR3 nucleotides read TGTGCCAGCAGCCCCCAGGACAGGGTTGGGGCCAACGTCCTGACTTTC. Protein product: CASSPQDRVGANVLTF.

V and J are TRBV9 and TRBJ2-2; unclear D gene. V was pared by 1 base and J by 0 bases, with 13 bases between. From germline, CDR1 is SGDLS and CDR2 YYNGEE. The CDR3 contains 17 residues. For the CDR3, the DNA is TGTGCCAGCAGCGTAACACCCGGGTACCCGAACACCGGGGAGCTGTTTTTT. It specifies CASSVTPGYPNTGELFF. Full variable domain (outside the CDR3, taken from reference TRBV9 and TRBJ2-2): DSGVTQTPKHLITATGQRVTLRCSPRSGDLSVYWYQQSLDQGLQFLIQYYNGEERAKGNILERFSAQQFPDLHSELNLSSLELGDSALYFCASSVTPGYPNTGELFFGEGSRLTVL.

The J gene is TRBJ1-2, the V gene TRBV2, with D uncertain. Germline V CDR1 and CDR2: SNHLY, FYNNEI. The V and J ends lost 1 base and 4 bases respectively, with 10 bases between them. The CDR3 totals 14 residues. The CDR3 here is CASSEGAGVYGYTF. The CDR3 DNA reads as TGTGCCAGCAGTGAAGGGGCAGGCGTCTATGGCTACACCTTC.

J is TRBJ1-3 and V is TRBV19; D unclear. Looked up from germline, CDR1 is LNHDA and CDR2 is SQIVND (reference sequence). The germline V and J ends were trimmed by 5 bases and 4 bases, with 15 bases remaining between them. This CDR3 spans 15 amino acids. The CDR3 reads CASSDYSGRGNTIYF. Here the CDR3 DNA reads TGTGCCAGTAGTGACTACTCGGGCCGAGGAAACACCATATATTTT.

The V and J genes are TRBV4-1 and TRBJ2-7, with D unclear. The CDR3 covers 15 residues. Germline CDR1 and CDR2: MGHRA and YSYEKL. The germline V and J ends were trimmed by 2 bases and 7 bases, with 18 bases remaining between them. CDR3 loop: CASSQHTETPREQYF. CDR3 coding DNA: TGCGCCAGCAGCCAACACACGGAGACCCCTCGAGAGCAGTACTTC.

CDR3 amino acids: CASTTGGSGNQPQHF. As DNA, the CDR3 is TGTGCCAGTACCACAGGGGGCTCAGGCAATCAGCCCCAGCATTTT. The rearrangement links TRBV19 to TRBJ1-5; 9 nucleotides match TRBD1. The CDR3 is 15 residues long. V dropped 7 bases and J dropped 2; count of bases not matched to a gene: 6. Germline V lookup: CDR1 LNHDA, CDR2 SQIVND (reference sequence).

The chain has TRBV7-9 and TRBJ1-6; 9 nucleotides line up with TRBD1. The V and J ends lost 6 bases and 6 bases, in that order; junction bases with no gene match: 6. Germline V gene data show CDR1 as SEHNR and CDR2 as FQNEAQ (reference sequence). The CDR3 runs 15 residues. Here the CDR3 reads CASRPTGQGNSPLHF. The DNA for the CDR3 is TGTGCCAGCAGACCCACGGGACAGGGTAATTCACCCCTCCACTTT.

The genes are TRBV9 and TRBJ1-2; 9 bases are a match to TRBD1. Looked up from germline, CDR1 is SGDLS and CDR2 is YYNGEE. The CDR3 loop spans 16 amino acids. With V trimmed by 3 bases and J by 6 bases, 12 bases remained unmatched. The CDR3 DNA sequence: TGTGCCAGCAGCGGTTACCGGGACAGGGCGTATCATGGCTACACCTTC. Its translation is CASSGYRDRAYHGYTF.